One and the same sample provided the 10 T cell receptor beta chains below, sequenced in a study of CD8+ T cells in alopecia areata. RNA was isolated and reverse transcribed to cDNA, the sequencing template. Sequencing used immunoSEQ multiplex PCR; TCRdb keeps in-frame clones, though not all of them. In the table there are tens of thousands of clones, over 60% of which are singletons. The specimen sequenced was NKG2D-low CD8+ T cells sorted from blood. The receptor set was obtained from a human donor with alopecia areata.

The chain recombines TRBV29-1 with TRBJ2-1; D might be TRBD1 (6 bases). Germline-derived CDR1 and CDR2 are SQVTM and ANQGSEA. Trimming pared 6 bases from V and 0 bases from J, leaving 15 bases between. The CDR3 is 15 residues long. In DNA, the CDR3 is TGCAGCGTAGAAATCCAGGGGAGCTCCTACAATGAGCAGTTCTTC. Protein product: CSVEIQGSSYNEQFF.

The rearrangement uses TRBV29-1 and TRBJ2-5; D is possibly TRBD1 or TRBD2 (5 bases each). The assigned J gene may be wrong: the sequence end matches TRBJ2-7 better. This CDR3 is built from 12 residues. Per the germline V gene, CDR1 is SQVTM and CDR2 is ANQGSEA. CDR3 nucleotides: TGCAGCGGGATCGGGACGGCCTACGAGCAGTACTTC. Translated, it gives CSGIGTAYEQYF.

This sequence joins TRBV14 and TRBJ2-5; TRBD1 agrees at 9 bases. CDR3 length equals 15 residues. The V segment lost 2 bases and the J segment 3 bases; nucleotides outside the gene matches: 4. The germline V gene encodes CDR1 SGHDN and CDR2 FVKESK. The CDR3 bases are TGTGCCAGCAGCCAAAAAACAGGGGGCGAAGAGACCCAGTACTTC. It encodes CASSQKTGGEETQYF.

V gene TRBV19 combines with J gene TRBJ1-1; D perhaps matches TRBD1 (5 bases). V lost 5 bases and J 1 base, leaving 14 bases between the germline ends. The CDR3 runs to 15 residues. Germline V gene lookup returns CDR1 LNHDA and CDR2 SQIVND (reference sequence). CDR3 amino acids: CASSGAGWENTEAFF. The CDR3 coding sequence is TGTGCCAGTAGTGGGGCAGGGTGGGAGAACACTGAAGCTTTCTTT.

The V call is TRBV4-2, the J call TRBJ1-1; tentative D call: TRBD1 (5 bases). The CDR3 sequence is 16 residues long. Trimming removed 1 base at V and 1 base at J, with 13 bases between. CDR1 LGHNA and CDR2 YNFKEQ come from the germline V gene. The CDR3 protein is CASSQATVGRNTEAFF. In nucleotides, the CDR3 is TGTGCCAGCAGCCAAGCCACCGTGGGGCGGAACACTGAAGCTTTCTTT.

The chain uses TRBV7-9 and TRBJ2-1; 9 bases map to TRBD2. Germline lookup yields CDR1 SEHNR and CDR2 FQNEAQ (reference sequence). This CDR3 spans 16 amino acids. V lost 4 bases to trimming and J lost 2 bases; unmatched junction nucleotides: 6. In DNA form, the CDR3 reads TGTGCCAGCAGCTCCGCCAGCGGGAGGACCTACAATGAGCAGTTCTTC. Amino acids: CASSSASGRTYNEQFF. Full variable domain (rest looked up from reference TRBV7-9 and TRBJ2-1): DTGVSQNPRHKITKRGQNVTFRCDPISEHNRLYWYRQTLGQGPEFLTYFQNEAQLEKSRLLSDRFSAERPKGSFSTLEIQRTEQGDSAMYLCASSSASGRTYNEQFFGPGTRLTVL.

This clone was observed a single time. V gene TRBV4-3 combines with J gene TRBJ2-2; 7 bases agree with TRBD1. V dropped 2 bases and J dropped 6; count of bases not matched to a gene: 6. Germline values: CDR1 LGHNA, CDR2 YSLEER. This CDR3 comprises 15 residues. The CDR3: CASSQSTGSAGELFF. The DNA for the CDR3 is TGCGCCAGCAGCCAATCGACAGGGTCCGCCGGGGAGCTGTTTTTT.

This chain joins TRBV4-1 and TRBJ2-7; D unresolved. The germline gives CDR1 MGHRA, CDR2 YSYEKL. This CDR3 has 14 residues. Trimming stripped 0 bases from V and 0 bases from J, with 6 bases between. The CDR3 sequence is CASSQEPYSYEQYF. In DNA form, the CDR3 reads TGCGCCAGCAGCCAAGAACCTTACTCCTACGAGCAGTACTTC.

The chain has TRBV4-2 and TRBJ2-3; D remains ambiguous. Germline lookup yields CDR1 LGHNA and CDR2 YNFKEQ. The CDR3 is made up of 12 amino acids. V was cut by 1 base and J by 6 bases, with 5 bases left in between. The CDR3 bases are TGTGCCAGCAGCCAAGTTGCTGATACGCAGTATTTT. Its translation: CASSQVADTQYF.

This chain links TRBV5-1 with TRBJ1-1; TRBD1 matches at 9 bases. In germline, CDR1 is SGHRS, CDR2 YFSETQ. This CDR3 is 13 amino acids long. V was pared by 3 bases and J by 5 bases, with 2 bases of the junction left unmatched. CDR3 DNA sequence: TGCGCCAGCAGCTCCGGGACAGGGACTGAAGCTTTCTTT. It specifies CASSSGTGTEAFF.